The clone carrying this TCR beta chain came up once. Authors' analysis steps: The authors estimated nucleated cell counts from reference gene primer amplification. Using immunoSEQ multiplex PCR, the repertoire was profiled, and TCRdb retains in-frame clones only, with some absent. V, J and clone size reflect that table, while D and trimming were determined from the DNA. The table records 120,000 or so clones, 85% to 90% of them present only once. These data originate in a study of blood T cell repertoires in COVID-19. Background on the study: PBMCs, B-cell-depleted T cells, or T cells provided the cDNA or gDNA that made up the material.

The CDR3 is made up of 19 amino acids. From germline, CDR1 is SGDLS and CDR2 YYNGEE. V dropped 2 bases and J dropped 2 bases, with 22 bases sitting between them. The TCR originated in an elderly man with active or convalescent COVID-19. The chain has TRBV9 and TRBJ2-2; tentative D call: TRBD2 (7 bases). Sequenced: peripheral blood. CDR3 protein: CASSVWLGLSGGNTGELFF. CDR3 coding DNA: TGTGCCAGCAGCGTCTGGCTCGGGTTATCGGGGGGCAACACCGGGGAGCTGTTTTTT.